The present TCR beta chain was sequenced within a study of early T cells in non-severe SARS-CoV-2 infection. General study findings and limits: Lookups in VDJdb leaned toward anti-spike CD8 responses and missed private and CD4 specificities.

This clonotype has ten or more counts. Its antigen is not identified. The TCR library protocol was used to attach unique molecular identifiers. These identifiers were attached to individual cDNA molecules. TCRdb fed the 5' RACE reads into MiXCR, producing one record per CDR3 protein. In the table there are over 25,000 distinct CDR3 sequences, more than 4.5% of which are singletons. Germline V gene sequence: CDR1 MNHEY, CDR2 SVGEGT. Deletions cut 7 bases from V and 8 bases from J, with 29 bases between. This CDR3 has 18 residues. The chain couples TRBV6-2 or TRBV6-3 to TRBJ2-2, with a weak D call TRBD2 (7 bases). Input material: whole blood. This TCR was sampled from an adult who was a healthcare worker with PCR-confirmed SARS-CoV-2 infection or an uninfected control (not recorded which). CDR3 loop: CASTSYDAPGGAAGELFF. CDR3 sequence (DNA): TGTGCCAGCACCAGCTACGACGCCCCGGGGGGCGCTGCGGGGGAGCTGTTTTTT.